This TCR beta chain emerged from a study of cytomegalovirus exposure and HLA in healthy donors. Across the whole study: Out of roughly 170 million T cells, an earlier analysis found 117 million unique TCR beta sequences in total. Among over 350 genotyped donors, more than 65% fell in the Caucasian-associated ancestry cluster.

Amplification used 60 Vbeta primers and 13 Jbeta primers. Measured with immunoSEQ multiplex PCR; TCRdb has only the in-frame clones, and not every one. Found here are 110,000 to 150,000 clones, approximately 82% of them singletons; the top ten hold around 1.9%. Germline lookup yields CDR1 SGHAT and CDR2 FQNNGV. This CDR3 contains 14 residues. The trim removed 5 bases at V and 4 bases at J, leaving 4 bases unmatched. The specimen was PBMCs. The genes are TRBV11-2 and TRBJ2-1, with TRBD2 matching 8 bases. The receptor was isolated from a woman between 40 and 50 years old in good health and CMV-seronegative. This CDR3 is CASSITSGYNEQFF. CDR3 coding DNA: TGTGCCAGCAGCATCACTAGCGGATACAATGAGCAGTTCTTC.